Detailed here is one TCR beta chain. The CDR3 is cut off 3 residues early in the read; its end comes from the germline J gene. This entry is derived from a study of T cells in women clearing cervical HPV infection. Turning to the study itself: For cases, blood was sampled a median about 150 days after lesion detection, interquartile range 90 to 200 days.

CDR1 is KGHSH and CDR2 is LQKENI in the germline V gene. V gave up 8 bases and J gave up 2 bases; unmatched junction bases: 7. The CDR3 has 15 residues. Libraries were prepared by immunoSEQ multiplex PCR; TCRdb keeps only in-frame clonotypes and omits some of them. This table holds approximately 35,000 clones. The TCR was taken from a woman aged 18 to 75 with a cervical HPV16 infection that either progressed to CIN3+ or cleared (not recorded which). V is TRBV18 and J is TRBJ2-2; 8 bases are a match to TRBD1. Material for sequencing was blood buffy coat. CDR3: CASTRDRINTGELFF. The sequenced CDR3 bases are TGTGCCAGCACCCGGGACAGGATAAACACCGGGGAG.